This TCR beta chain emerged from a study of blood T cell repertoires in COVID-19. Overall study: The cDNA or gDNA used as material had been derived from T cells, B-cell-depleted T cells, or PBMCs.

A single count supports this clone. CDR3 length: 14 amino acids. Trimming shortened V by 2 bases and J by 2 bases, and 9 bases separated the two germline ends. CDR1 is MNHEY and CDR2 is SMNVEV in the germline V gene (reference sequence). Generated by immunoSEQ multiplex PCR, the TCRdb table keeps only in-frame clones and is missing some. Here the sample spans over 200,000 clones, roughly 80% being singletons. The specimen sequenced was peripheral blood. This receptor was obtained from a human donor in a cohort sampled during active COVID-19. The chain couples TRBV27 to TRBJ2-5, with unresolved D. This chain's CDR3 is CASSLGRLQETQYF. CDR3 DNA sequence: TGTGCCAGCAGTTTAGGCAGGCTTCAAGAGACCCAGTACTTC.